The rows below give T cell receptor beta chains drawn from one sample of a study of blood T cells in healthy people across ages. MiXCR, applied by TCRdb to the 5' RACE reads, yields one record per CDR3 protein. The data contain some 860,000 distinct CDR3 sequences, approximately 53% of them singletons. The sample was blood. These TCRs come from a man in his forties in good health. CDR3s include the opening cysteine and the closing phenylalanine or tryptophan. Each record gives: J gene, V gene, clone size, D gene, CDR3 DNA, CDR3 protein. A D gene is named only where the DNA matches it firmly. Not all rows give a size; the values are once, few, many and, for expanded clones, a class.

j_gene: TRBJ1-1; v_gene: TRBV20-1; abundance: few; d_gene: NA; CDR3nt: TGCAGCAGGGGTGATTCAGTAAACACTGAAGCTTTCTTT; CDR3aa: CSRGDSVNTEAFF
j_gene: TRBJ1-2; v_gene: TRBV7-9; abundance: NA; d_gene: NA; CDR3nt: TGTGCCAGCAGCGTACCTCCGGGAAGCTATGGCTACACCTTC; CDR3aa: CASSVPPGSYGYTF
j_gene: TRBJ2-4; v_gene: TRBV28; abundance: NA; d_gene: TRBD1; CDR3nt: TGTGCCAGCATCCCGTCGGGACAGGGAGCACACGGGCAGTACTTC; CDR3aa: CASIPSGQGAHGQYF
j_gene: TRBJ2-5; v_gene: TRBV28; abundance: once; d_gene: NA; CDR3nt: TGTGCCAGCAGTGGACTCGAATTCAAAGAGACCCAGTACTTC; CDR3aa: CASSGLEFKETQYF
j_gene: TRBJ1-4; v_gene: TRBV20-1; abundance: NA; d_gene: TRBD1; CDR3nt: TGCAGTGCTAGAGTCGACACAGGGGGTGTGTTTGAAAAACTGTTTTTT; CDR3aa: CSARVDTGGVFEKLFF
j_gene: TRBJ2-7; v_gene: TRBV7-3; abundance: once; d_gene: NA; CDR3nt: TGTGCCAGCAGCTTGTATATCGGGGGCGAGCAGTACTTC; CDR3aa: CASSLYIGGEQYF
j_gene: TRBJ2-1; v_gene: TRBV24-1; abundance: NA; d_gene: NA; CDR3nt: TGTGCCACCAGTGGTTACGGGAACAATGAGCAGTTCTTC; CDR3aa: CATSGYGNNEQFF
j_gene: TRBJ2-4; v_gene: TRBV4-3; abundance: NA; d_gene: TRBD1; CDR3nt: TGCGCCAGCAGCCAAGATTGGAGACAGGGCATGTACTTC; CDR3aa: CASSQDWRQGMYF
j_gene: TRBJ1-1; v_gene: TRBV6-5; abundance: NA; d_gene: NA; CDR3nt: TGTGCCAGCATTAGGGGCGTCGAAGCTTTCTTT; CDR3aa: CASIRGVEAFF
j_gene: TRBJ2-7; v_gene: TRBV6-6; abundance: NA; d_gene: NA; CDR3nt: TGTGCCAGCAGTTACATCGCACTAAACGAGCAGTACTTC; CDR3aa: CASSYIALNEQYF
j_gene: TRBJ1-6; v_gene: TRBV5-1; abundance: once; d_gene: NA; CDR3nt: TGCGCCAGCAACATTGGCACAGCCAATAATTCACCCCTCCACTTT; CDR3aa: CASNIGTANNSPLHF
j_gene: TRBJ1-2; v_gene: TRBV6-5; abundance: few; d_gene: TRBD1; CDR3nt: TGTGCCAGCCTAGGACAGGGTGGCCTCTATGGCTACACCTTC; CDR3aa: CASLGQGGLYGYTF
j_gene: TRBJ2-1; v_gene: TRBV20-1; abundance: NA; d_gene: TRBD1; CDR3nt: TGCAGTGCCTCACCGCGGACAGGGCGGTACCAAGAGACCCAGTTCTTC; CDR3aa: CSASPRTGRYQETQFF
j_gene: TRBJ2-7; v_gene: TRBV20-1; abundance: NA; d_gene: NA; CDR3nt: TGCAGTGCTAGAGTCCCCGCTGGCGAGCAGTACTTC; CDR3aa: CSARVPAGEQYF
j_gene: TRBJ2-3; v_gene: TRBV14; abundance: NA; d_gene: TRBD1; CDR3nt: TGTGCCAGCAGCCAAGAATCAGGACAGGGGCTTGCAGATACGCAGTATTTT; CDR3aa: CASSQESGQGLADTQYF
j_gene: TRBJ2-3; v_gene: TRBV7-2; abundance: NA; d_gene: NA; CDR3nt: TGTGCCAGCAGCTCGCCCATTGCAGATACGCAGTATTTT; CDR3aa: CASSSPIADTQYF
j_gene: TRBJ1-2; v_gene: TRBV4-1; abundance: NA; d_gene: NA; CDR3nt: TGCGCCAGCAGCCAAGTGGGGAGCCCTGGCTACACCTTC; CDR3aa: CASSQVGSPGYTF
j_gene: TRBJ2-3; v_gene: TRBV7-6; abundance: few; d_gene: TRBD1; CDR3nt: TGTGCCAGCAGCCCGCGGACAGGGGACACAGATACGCAGTATTTT; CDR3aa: CASSPRTGDTDTQYF
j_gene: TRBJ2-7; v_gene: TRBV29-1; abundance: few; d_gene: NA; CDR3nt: TGCAGCGTTCGGACCGAGAGAACTTCCTACGAGCAGTACTTC; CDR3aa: CSVRTERTSYEQYF
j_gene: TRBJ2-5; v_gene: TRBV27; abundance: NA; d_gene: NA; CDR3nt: TGTGCCAGCAGTTTATCAATGACCGCAGAGACCCAGTACTTC; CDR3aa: CASSLSMTAETQYF
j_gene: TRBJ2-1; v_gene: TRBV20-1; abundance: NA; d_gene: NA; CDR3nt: TGCAGTGCTCCCGGAAATCCCTACAATGAGCAGTTCTTC; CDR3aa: CSAPGNPYNEQFF
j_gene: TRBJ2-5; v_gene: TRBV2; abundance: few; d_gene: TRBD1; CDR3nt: TGTGCCAGCATGGTAGACCTGGGACAGCAAGAGACCCAGTACTTC; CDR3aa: CASMVDLGQQETQYF
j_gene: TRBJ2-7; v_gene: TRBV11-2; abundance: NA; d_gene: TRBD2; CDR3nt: TGTGCCAGCAGCCCCGCCGGGACTACCTACGAGCAGTACTTC; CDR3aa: CASSPAGTTYEQYF
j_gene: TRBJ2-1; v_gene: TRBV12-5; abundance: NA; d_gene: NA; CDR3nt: TGTGCTAGTGGTTTACGACAGGTGGTAAATGAGCAGTTCTTC; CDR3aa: CASGLRQVVNEQFF
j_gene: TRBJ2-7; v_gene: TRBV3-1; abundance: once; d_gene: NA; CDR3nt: TGTGCCAGCAGCCCATTACTAGTGGCTATCGAACCTTCCTACGAGCAGTACTTC; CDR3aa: CASSPLLVAIEPSYEQYF
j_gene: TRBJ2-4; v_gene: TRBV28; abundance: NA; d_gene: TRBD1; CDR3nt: TGTGCCAGCAGTTCACCCGGGACAGGATCGGTAGACATTCAGTACTTC; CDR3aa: CASSSPGTGSVDIQYF